This T cell receptor (beta chain) was found in a study of tumor T cells in aggressive B-cell lymphoma. The assay was immunoSEQ multiplex PCR, and TCRdb's table has in-frame clones only and misses some. The data hold 950 to 1,500 clones, with 86% observed a single time. This clone was found a few times. This CDR3 has 16 amino acids. Germline values: CDR1 SGHVS, CDR2 FQNEAQ. Trimming cost V 6 bases and J 5 bases; bases outside gene matches: 9. This TCR derives from an adult with diffuse large B cell lymphoma. Sequenced material: tumor tissue. This rearrangement joins TRBV7-8 to TRBJ2-1; 11 nucleotides align to TRBD2. CDR3 protein: CASSSLAGGYNNEQFF. CDR3 nucleotides: TGTGCCAGCAGTTCCCTAGCGGGGGGCTATAACAATGAGCAGTTCTTC.